This entry lists 14 T cell receptor beta chains sequenced from one sample in a study of shared clonotypes between healthy human individuals. Sequencing was performed with immunoSEQ multiplex PCR; in TCRdb, only in-frame clones are kept and a portion is missing. Altogether just over 2,000,000 clones are present, 95% being singletons, with the ten largest covering around 0.13%. Material: naive CD4+ T cells sorted from blood. Regarding subset: CD45RA+ positively selected. The receptors were sampled from a man aged 18 to 30 in good health.

The chain has TRBV10-1 and TRBJ2-5; 8 positions match TRBD1. The ends lost 1 base at V and 7 bases at J; junction bases unmatched: 14. There are 17 residues in the CDR3. Germline V CDR1 and CDR2: WNHNN, SYGVQD (reference sequence). CDR3 nucleotides: TGCGCCAGCAGTGAGTTAGCCCTGGACAGGGCGCACGGGACCCAGTACTTC. Its protein is CASSELALDRAHGTQYF.

The chain joins TRBV21-1 to TRBJ1-4. TRBV21-1 is a listed pseudogene. This CDR3 has 15 residues. CDR3 loop: CASSARPPTHEKLFF. The CDR3, as DNA: TGTGCCAGCAGCGCCCGCCCACCGACGCACGAAAAACTGTTTTTT.

V usage is TRBV5-1 and J usage is TRBJ2-2; D ambiguous. The germline CDR1 and CDR2 sequences are SGHRS and YFSETQ. V was trimmed by 5 bases and J by 5 bases, leaving 13 bases between them. The CDR3 length is 14 residues. CDR3 region: CASSPTDLTGELFF. CDR3 DNA: TGCGCCAGCAGTCCGACTGATCTTACCGGGGAGCTGTTTTTT.

This chain links TRBV4-3 with TRBJ1-1; no firm D call. V lost 2 bases, J lost 1 base, and 8 bases lay in between. This CDR3 has 14 amino acids. Germline V gene sequence: CDR1 LGHNA, CDR2 YSLEER. CDR3 coding DNA: TGCGCCAGCAGCCAATTTGACCGGAACACTGAAGCTTTCTTT. Encoded protein: CASSQFDRNTEAFF.

The chain uses TRBV30 and TRBJ1-6; perhaps TRBD1 as D (6 bases). The CDR3 is 13 residues long. With 1 base removed from V and 9 bases from J, the gap between germline ends came to 10 bases. Germline CDR1 and CDR2: GTSNPN and SVGIG (reference sequence). The CDR3: CAWSEGEISPLHF. The CDR3 DNA is TGTGCCTGGAGTGAGGGGGAAATTTCACCCCTCCACTTT.

The chain links TRBV27 to TRBJ1-4; the D is unclear. This CDR3 has 14 residues. V lost 6 bases, J lost 0 bases, and 8 bases lay in between. CDR1 is MNHEY, CDR2 SMNVEV, per germline (reference sequence). In nucleotides, the CDR3 is TGTGCCAGCAGCCAATCTGCAACTAATGAAAAACTGTTTTTT. Translated: CASSQSATNEKLFF. Together with reference TRBV27 and TRBJ1-4, the CDR3 gives the full variable domain: EAQVTQNPRYLITVTGKKLTVTCSQNMNHEYMSWYRQDPGLGLRQIYYSMNVEVTDKGDVPEGYKVSRKEKRNFPLILESPSPNQTSLYFCASSQSATNEKLFFGSGTQLSVL.

Comment on this clone: The junction shows a germline mismatch at one end, possibly a read error. This sequence joins TRBV7-7 and TRBJ2-6; D gene unclear. Germline V CDR1 and CDR2: SSHAT, FNYEAQ (reference sequence). This CDR3 is 16 amino acids long. The CDR3 sequence: CASSPTSTSGANVLTF. The CDR3 bases are TGTGCTAGCAGCCCAACGTCAACCTCTGGGGCCAACGTCCTGACTTTC.

The chain recombines TRBV5-4 with TRBJ2-2, with 13 bases aligning to TRBD2. V lost 4 bases, J lost 5 bases, and 5 bases stayed unmatched. This CDR3 has 16 amino acids. Per germline, CDR1 SGHNT and CDR2 YYREEE (reference sequence). CDR3 nucleotides: TGTGCCAGCAGCCCGGGACTAGCGGGGAAAACCGGGGAGCTGTTTTTT. This encodes CASSPGLAGKTGELFF.

The chain carries TRBV28 and TRBJ1-3, with unresolved D. CDR3 length equals 13 residues. From germline, CDR1 is MDHEN and CDR2 SYDVKM. V was trimmed by 8 bases and J by 2 bases, leaving 10 bases between them. The CDR3 DNA reads TGTGCCAGCTGCAGGTCCCCTGGAAACACCATATATTTT. Its translation: CASCRSPGNTIYF.

This chain uses TRBV11-2 with TRBJ2-3; unclear D gene. Germline V gene data show CDR1 as SGHAT and CDR2 as FQNNGV. CDR3 length: 14 amino acids. The ends were cut back, 4 bases at V and 6 bases at J, with 14 bases in the middle. The CDR3 here is CASSSRPSLDTQYF. The CDR3 DNA is TGTGCCAGCAGCTCTAGGCCCTCTTTGGATACGCAGTATTTT.

The chain recombines TRBV10-3 with TRBJ1-2; the D is unclear. Trimming left V 0 bases short and J 4 bases short, with 9 bases between. The CDR3 extends over 14 amino acids. Germline V gene data show CDR1 as ENHRY and CDR2 as SYGVKD. The CDR3 DNA reads as TGTGCCATCAGTGAGTCCGGGCGGAGCTATGGCTACACCTTC. Translation: CAISESGRSYGYTF.

About this clone: The sample has other DNA sequences that encode this CDR3 too. The chain joins TRBV7-2 to TRBJ2-5; D is unresolved. V lost 1 base and J lost 5, with 8 bases in between. Germline V gene data show CDR1 as SGHTA and CDR2 as FQGNSA. The CDR3 length is 13 residues. CDR3 protein: CASSLVGGETQYF. The CDR3 DNA reads TGTGCCAGCAGCTTAGTAGGCGGTGAGACCCAGTACTTC.

The chain uses TRBV6-5 and TRBJ1-6; D unclear. The CDR3 spans 16 residues. Germline assignment: CDR1 MNHEY and CDR2 SVGAGI. The germline V and J ends were trimmed by 0 bases and 10 bases, with 16 bases remaining between them. Written as DNA, the CDR3 is TGTGCCAGCAGTTACTCCCTTCAGTCCCCTACATCACCCCTCCACTTT. It is translated as CASSYSLQSPTSPLHF.

This clone has a handful of counts. The chain carries TRBV11-1 and TRBJ2-5; D might be TRBD2 (6 bases). CDR3 size: 14 residues. The germline gives CDR1 SGHAT, CDR2 FQDESV (reference sequence). Trimming left V 3 bases short and J 4 bases short, with 12 bases between. CDR3 sequence (DNA): TGTGCCAGCAGCTTGGGGCACGGGGGAGAGACCCAGTACTTC. Translated: CASSLGHGGETQYF.